This is a list of T cell receptor beta chains from one sample in a study of blood T cell repertoires in COVID-19. Sequencing was performed with immunoSEQ multiplex PCR; in TCRdb, only in-frame clones are kept and a portion is missing. The sample has under 250,000 clones, around 90% seen once. The specimen was peripheral blood. The receptors derive from a man in his 60s with COVID-19, enrolled during active disease. The CDR3 runs from the conserved cysteine through the conserved F or W. The D gene is left open where the match is weak. Size values are once, few and many counts, or a class for expanded clones, and some rows have none.

CDR3 DNA: TGCGCCAGCAGCCTGGGGACAGGGAACACCGGGGAGCTGTTTTTT
CDR3 protein: CASSLGTGNTGELFF
V gene: TRBV5-1
D gene: TRBD1
clone size: once
J gene: TRBJ2-2

CDR3 DNA: TGCGCCACCTCGGGGGACAGGGGGTCCTACAATGAGCAGTTCTTC
CDR3 protein: CATSGDRGSYNEQFF
V gene: TRBV10-2
D gene: TRBD1
clone size: .
J gene: TRBJ2-1

CDR3 DNA: TGTGCCAGTAGTGCCGGGACAGGGGGGCGCAATCAGCCCCAGCATTTT
CDR3 protein: CASSAGTGGRNQPQHF
V gene: TRBV19
D gene: TRBD1
clone size: .
J gene: TRBJ1-5

CDR3 DNA: TGCGCCAGCAGCTCACAGGGGATATCGGATGAGCAGTTCTTC
CDR3 protein: CASSSQGISDEQFF
V gene: TRBV5-1
D gene: TRBD1
clone size: .
J gene: TRBJ2-1

CDR3 DNA: TGTGCCAGCAGTTCGACAGCGAGTTCTGGAAACACCATATATTTT
CDR3 protein: CASSSTASSGNTIYF
V gene: TRBV6-6
D gene: .
clone size: .
J gene: TRBJ1-3

CDR3 DNA: TGTGCCAGCAGCCAAGTCGAGGAGCAGTTCTTC
CDR3 protein: CASSQVEEQFF
V gene: TRBV3-1/TRBV3-2
D gene: .
clone size: .
J gene: TRBJ2-1

CDR3 DNA: TGTGATTCACCAGGGAGGTCAGAGACCCAGTACTTC
CDR3 protein: CDSPGRSETQYF
V gene: TRBV7-2
D gene: .
clone size: once
J gene: TRBJ2-5

CDR3 DNA: TGTGCCAGCAGTCTGGACAGGGTAGCTCAGCCCCAGCATTTT
CDR3 protein: CASSLDRVAQPQHF
V gene: TRBV6-5
D gene: TRBD1
clone size: .
J gene: TRBJ1-5

CDR3 DNA: TGCGCCAGCAGCCAAGATCGTGCTAGCGGGACACCACGGGAGACCCAGTACTTC
CDR3 protein: CASSQDRASGTPRETQYF
V gene: TRBV4-1
D gene: TRBD2
clone size: .
J gene: TRBJ2-5

CDR3 DNA: TGCGCCAGCAGCTTGGCTTCTAGCGGGGGTCGGATTGAGCAGTTCTTC
CDR3 protein: CASSLASSGGRIEQFF
V gene: TRBV5-1
D gene: TRBD2
clone size: .
J gene: TRBJ2-1

CDR3 DNA: TGTGCCAGCAGCCAACAGGGGATCTCTGGAAACACCATATATTTT
CDR3 protein: CASSQQGISGNTIYF
V gene: TRBV4-2
D gene: .
clone size: .
J gene: TRBJ1-3

CDR3 DNA: TGTGCCAGCAGTTCCCGCTCAGGTTACTATGGCTACACCTTC
CDR3 protein: CASSSRSGYYGYTF
V gene: TRBV6-5
D gene: .
clone size: .
J gene: TRBJ1-2

CDR3 DNA: TGTGCCAGCAGTCGGACAGGGGCCTATAATTCACCCCTCCACTTT
CDR3 protein: CASSRTGAYNSPLHF
V gene: TRBV6-6
D gene: TRBD1
clone size: .
J gene: TRBJ1-6

CDR3 DNA: TGCGCCAGCAGTCGACAGCCTAGCTCCTACGAGCAGTACTTC
CDR3 protein: CASSRQPSSYEQYF
V gene: TRBV5-1
D gene: .
clone size: few
J gene: TRBJ2-7

CDR3 DNA: TGCGCCAGCAGCTCCTACCCCGGGTCTGAAGCTTTCTTT
CDR3 protein: CASSSYPGSEAFF
V gene: TRBV5-1
D gene: .
clone size: .
J gene: TRBJ1-1

CDR3 DNA: TGTGCCAGCAGTGAAGTGGGACAGGGGACAGATACGCAGTATTTT
CDR3 protein: CASSEVGQGTDTQYF
V gene: TRBV2
D gene: TRBD1
clone size: .
J gene: TRBJ2-3

CDR3 DNA: TGCGCCAGCAGCCAACCCACAGGGGGCGGTTCTCATGGCTACACCTTC
CDR3 protein: CASSQPTGGGSHGYTF
V gene: TRBV4-1
D gene: TRBD1
clone size: .
J gene: TRBJ1-2

CDR3 DNA: TGTGCCAGCAGCTTCTCAATCCTGCGGAACACCGGGGAGCTGTTTTTT
CDR3 protein: CASSFSILRNTGELFF
V gene: TRBV7-9
D gene: .
clone size: .
J gene: TRBJ2-2

CDR3 DNA: TGTGCCAGTAGTATAGGGGGGGAGTGGCAGCCCCAGCATTTT
CDR3 protein: CASSIGGEWQPQHF
V gene: TRBV19
D gene: .
clone size: .
J gene: TRBJ1-5

CDR3 DNA: TGTGCCAGCACCCGCGGTAATTTATATGGCTACACCTTC
CDR3 protein: CASTRGNLYGYTF
V gene: TRBV12-3/TRBV12-4
D gene: .
clone size: .
J gene: TRBJ1-2

CDR3 DNA: TGTGCCAGTAGTATAGGAGGGACAGGCTCCTTTGAGCAGTACTTC
CDR3 protein: CASSIGGTGSFEQYF
V gene: TRBV19
D gene: TRBD1
clone size: .
J gene: TRBJ2-7

CDR3 DNA: TGCAGCGTTACTAGCGCTTTCTCCAAAGCTTACAATGAGCAGTTCTTC
CDR3 protein: CSVTSAFSKAYNEQFF
V gene: TRBV29-1
D gene: TRBD2
clone size: .
J gene: TRBJ2-1

CDR3 DNA: TGTGCCAGCAGGGGGACAGGGAGAGGCAATCAGCCCCAGCATTTT
CDR3 protein: CASRGTGRGNQPQHF
V gene: TRBV6-5
D gene: TRBD1
clone size: .
J gene: TRBJ1-5

CDR3 DNA: TGTGCCAGCAGATACAACAGGGGTTTTACGAATGAGCAGTTCTTC
CDR3 protein: CASRYNRGFTNEQFF
V gene: TRBV7-3
D gene: TRBD1
clone size: .
J gene: TRBJ2-1

CDR3 DNA: TGTGCCAGCAGCCAAGTAGGAGGGACCACTGAAGCTTTCTTT
CDR3 protein: CASSQVGGTTEAFF
V gene: TRBV3-1/TRBV3-2
D gene: .
clone size: few
J gene: TRBJ1-1

CDR3 DNA: TGTGCCAGCAGCCCCGGACACAGAAGGGAAAACACTGAAGCTTTCTTT
CDR3 protein: CASSPGHRRENTEAFF
V gene: TRBV5-4
D gene: .
clone size: many
J gene: TRBJ1-1

CDR3 DNA: TGTGCCAGCAGCTTGGTCGACAGGGCCAATTCACCCCTCCACTTT
CDR3 protein: CASSLVDRANSPLHF
V gene: TRBV5-6
D gene: TRBD1
clone size: once
J gene: TRBJ1-6

CDR3 DNA: TGTGCCAGTAGTCAAGGGACAGCTTTCACTAGCAATCAGCCCCAGCATTTT
CDR3 protein: CASSQGTAFTSNQPQHF
V gene: TRBV19
D gene: TRBD1
clone size: .
J gene: TRBJ1-5

CDR3 DNA: TGTGCCAGCAGCTTGTGGGGGGGCCGCGATGGCTACACCTTC
CDR3 protein: CASSLWGGRDGYTF
V gene: TRBV5-6
D gene: .
clone size: .
J gene: TRBJ1-2

CDR3 DNA: TGTGCCAGTAGTATCCGGATTAACCCTCCGACTGGGCAGTTCTTC
CDR3 protein: CASSIRINPPTGQFF
V gene: TRBV19
D gene: .
clone size: .
J gene: TRBJ2-1

CDR3 DNA: TGTGCCAGCTCACCACTGCCGGTTACAGGGGGCACTGAAGCTTTCTTT
CDR3 protein: CASSPLPVTGGTEAFF
V gene: TRBV18
D gene: TRBD1
clone size: .
J gene: TRBJ1-1

CDR3 DNA: TGTGCCAGTAGGTCCGGGAAGAGCTCCTATAATTCACCCCTCCACTTT
CDR3 protein: CASRSGKSSYNSPLHF
V gene: TRBV19
D gene: .
clone size: .
J gene: TRBJ1-6

CDR3 DNA: TGTGCCAGCAGTGAAGACGGGGGTTCGAAGCATTTT
CDR3 protein: CASSEDGGSKHF
V gene: TRBV2
D gene: .
clone size: .
J gene: TRBJ1-5

CDR3 DNA: TGCGCCAGCAGGGCAGGGCCAATAAATAATTCACCCCTCCACTTT
CDR3 protein: CASRAGPINNSPLHF
V gene: TRBV10-2
D gene: .
clone size: .
J gene: TRBJ1-6

CDR3 DNA: TGCAGCGTTGGACTGATCAACTATGGCTACACCTTC
CDR3 protein: CSVGLINYGYTF
V gene: TRBV29-1
D gene: .
clone size: .
J gene: TRBJ1-2

CDR3 DNA: TGCGCCAGCAGCCTCGGACAGGGGAGCACAGATACGCAGTATTTT
CDR3 protein: CASSLGQGSTDTQYF
V gene: TRBV5-1
D gene: TRBD1
clone size: .
J gene: TRBJ2-3

CDR3 DNA: TGTGCTAGTGGTTTGGTACTTCAGGGGATAGTGAGCAATCAGCCCCAGCATTTT
CDR3 protein: CASGLVLQGIVSNQPQHF
V gene: TRBV12-5
D gene: .
clone size: .
J gene: TRBJ1-5

CDR3 DNA: TGTGCCAGCAGCTTACAGAGCTATGGCTACACCTTC
CDR3 protein: CASSLQSYGYTF
V gene: TRBV25-1
D gene: .
clone size: .
J gene: TRBJ1-2

CDR3 DNA: TGTGCCAGCAGATCGACAGGCTTCTCCTACGAGCAGTACTTC
CDR3 protein: CASRSTGFSYEQYF
V gene: TRBV6-5
D gene: .
clone size: .
J gene: TRBJ2-7

CDR3 DNA: TGTGCCAGCAGTTTAGAGTCCGGGGTCGAGCAGTACTTC
CDR3 protein: CASSLESGVEQYF
V gene: TRBV12-3/TRBV12-4
D gene: .
clone size: once
J gene: TRBJ2-7

CDR3 DNA: TGTGCCAGCAGCTTGCCTGCCAGCTCCTACAATGAGCAGTTCTTC
CDR3 protein: CASSLPASSYNEQFF
V gene: TRBV5-5
D gene: .
clone size: .
J gene: TRBJ2-1

CDR3 DNA: TGTGCCAGCAGCTTCTGTTCCGGACAGGTGAGCACAGATACGCAGTATTTT
CDR3 protein: CASSFCSGQVSTDTQYF
V gene: TRBV7-6
D gene: TRBD1
clone size: .
J gene: TRBJ2-3

CDR3 DNA: TGTGCCAGCAGCCGAGCGGGAGGCCTCGAGCAGTACTTC
CDR3 protein: CASSRAGGLEQYF
V gene: TRBV27
D gene: TRBD2
clone size: .
J gene: TRBJ2-7

CDR3 DNA: TGTGCCAGCAGCTTGGAGGGGGTTGCCAAAAACATTCAGTACTTC
CDR3 protein: CASSLEGVAKNIQYF
V gene: TRBV5-8
D gene: .
clone size: .
J gene: TRBJ2-4

CDR3 DNA: TGTGCCAGCAGCCTCGATCGGGACAGGGCCCCTGAAGCTTTCTTT
CDR3 protein: CASSLDRDRAPEAFF
V gene: TRBV3-1/TRBV3-2
D gene: TRBD1
clone size: .
J gene: TRBJ1-1

CDR3 DNA: TGTGCCAGCAGCGTAGAGACAGGGTGGCCGGGGACCACTGGAAACACCATATATTTT
CDR3 protein: CASSVETGWPGTTGNTIYF
V gene: TRBV9
D gene: TRBD1
clone size: .
J gene: TRBJ1-3

CDR3 DNA: TGTGCCATCAGTGAAAGAATTACAATCGAGACCCAGTACTTC
CDR3 protein: CAISERITIETQYF
V gene: TRBV10-3
D gene: .
clone size: .
J gene: TRBJ2-5

CDR3 DNA: TGTGCCAGCAGCCACTCGGGGGTTCTAAGTGAAAAACTGTTTTTT
CDR3 protein: CASSHSGVLSEKLFF
V gene: TRBV4-2
D gene: .
clone size: .
J gene: TRBJ1-4

CDR3 DNA: TGTGCCAGCTCGAATGGACAGGGAAATCAGCCCCAGCATTTT
CDR3 protein: CASSNGQGNQPQHF
V gene: TRBV18
D gene: TRBD1
clone size: .
J gene: TRBJ1-5

CDR3 DNA: TGTGCCTGGAGTTCGAGCTACGAGCAGTACTTC
CDR3 protein: CAWSSSYEQYF
V gene: TRBV30
D gene: .
clone size: .
J gene: TRBJ2-7

CDR3 DNA: TGTGCCAGCAGTTTCCGGACAGAAGTGAAAAATTCACCCCTCCACTTT
CDR3 protein: CASSFRTEVKNSPLHF
V gene: TRBV27
D gene: .
clone size: .
J gene: TRBJ1-6

CDR3 DNA: TGTGCCAGCAGCGTAGGGGTAGGCGGGTGGGAGACCCAGTACTTC
CDR3 protein: CASSVGVGGWETQYF
V gene: TRBV9
D gene: .
clone size: .
J gene: TRBJ2-5

CDR3 DNA: TGTGCCTGGAGTGCGACGGACAGGGGGCAAAGCTCTTCCTCCTACAATGAGCAGTTCTTC
CDR3 protein: CAWSATDRGQSSSSYNEQFF
V gene: TRBV30
D gene: TRBD1
clone size: .
J gene: TRBJ2-1

CDR3 DNA: TGTGCCAGCAGCCGGACAGGGACTAACTATGGCTACACCTTC
CDR3 protein: CASSRTGTNYGYTF
V gene: TRBV7-8
D gene: TRBD1
clone size: .
J gene: TRBJ1-2

CDR3 DNA: TGTGCCACCAGTGGGGCGGGGACCTACGAGCAGTACTTC
CDR3 protein: CATSGAGTYEQYF
V gene: TRBV24-1
D gene: .
clone size: .
J gene: TRBJ2-7

CDR3 DNA: TGTGCCAGTACCTTGACAGGCAGCCAGCCCCAGCATTTT
CDR3 protein: CASTLTGSQPQHF
V gene: TRBV2
D gene: .
clone size: .
J gene: TRBJ1-5

CDR3 DNA: TGTGCCAGCAGGGGGGCAATAGGGGGATTTGAAAAACTGTTTTTT
CDR3 protein: CASRGAIGGFEKLFF
V gene: TRBV6-4
D gene: .
clone size: once
J gene: TRBJ1-4